Listed below are T cell receptor beta chains from one sample, sequenced in a study of a mutant IDH1 vaccine in newly diagnosed glioma. Using immunoSEQ multiplex PCR, the repertoire was profiled, and TCRdb retains in-frame clones only, with some absent. The sample gives 50,000 to 65,000 clones, approximately 78% of which show up once; around 21% is in the top ten. Sequenced here: PBMCs, sampled from a glioma patient treated with radiotherapy, temozolomide or both. The origin of the receptors is a man aged 18 to 29 with glioma. Each CDR3 is given with its conserved first and last residue. D genes are given only for firm matches. Size is omitted from some rows. Given values are once, few, many or a class for expanded clones.

v_call	j_call	clone_size	d_call	cdr3_nt	cdr3_aa
TRBV29-1	TRBJ1-2	NA	NA	TGCAGCGCCGCAGACTATGGCTACACCTTC	CSAADYGYTF
TRBV4-2	TRBJ2-7	NA	NA	TGTGCCAGCAGCCAAGGGCTAGCCGATTACTACGAGCAGTACTTC	CASSQGLADYYEQYF
TRBV4-2	TRBJ1-5	NA	TRBD1	TGTGCCAGCAGCCAGTGGACAGGGGGAAATCAGCCCCAGCATTTT	CASSQWTGGNQPQHF
TRBV7-9	TRBJ1-1	NA	TRBD1	TGTGCCAGCAGCTTAATGGGACAGGGGCTTGAAGCTTTCTTT	CASSLMGQGLEAFF
TRBV7-9	TRBJ1-1	few	TRBD1	TGTGCCAGCAGCTTAACTTCGAGGGGGCTGAACACTGAAGCTTTCTTT	CASSLTSRGLNTEAFF
TRBV25-1	TRBJ2-5	NA	TRBD1	TGTGCCAGCAGTGGCTTCCTGGGACAGGGGGCAGAACGAGAGACCCAGTACTTC	CASSGFLGQGAERETQYF
TRBV6-5	TRBJ1-5	NA	TRBD1	TGTGCCAGCAGACGACAGGGCAACAATCAGCCCCAGCATTTT	CASRRQGNNQPQHF
TRBV29-1	TRBJ1-1	few	NA	TGCAGCGTTGTGACCTTCATGAAGGGGATCAACACTGAAGCTTTCTTT	CSVVTFMKGINTEAFF
TRBV4-2	TRBJ1-2	NA	NA	TGTGCCAGCAGCCCTGGACTTGGTAGAGGCTACACCTTC	CASSPGLGRGYTF
TRBV5-8	TRBJ1-3	NA	TRBD1	TGTGCCAGCAGCCGCAGGGGGCTGAGTTCGGGAAACACCATATATTTT	CASSRRGLSSGNTIYF
TRBV30	TRBJ1-1	NA	NA	TGTGCCTGGAGTGTGGTTGTGGCTGAAGCTTTCTTT	CAWSVVVAEAFF
TRBV6-5	TRBJ2-1	NA	TRBD1	TGTGCCAGCAGTTACTCGCGACAGGGGGCCTATGAGCAGTTCTTC	CASSYSRQGAYEQFF
TRBV18	TRBJ1-1	NA	NA	TGTGCCAGCTCACCAGAGGCGGGCACTGAAGCTTTCTTT	CASSPEAGTEAFF
TRBV4-2	TRBJ2-4	NA	TRBD2	TGTGCCAGCAGCCAAGAAATGACTAGCGGGAGAAACATTCAGTACTTC	CASSQEMTSGRNIQYF
TRBV9	TRBJ1-1	NA	NA	TGTGCCAGCAGCGTAGACGACACCCCCGGTAACACTGAAGCTTTCTTT	CASSVDDTPGNTEAFF
TRBV14	TRBJ1-2	NA	NA	TGTGCCAGCAGCCAAGGTCCGTTTAACTATGGCTACACCTTC	CASSQGPFNYGYTF
TRBV30	TRBJ1-1	NA	NA	TGTGCCTGTAACAGGGAGGTCGTGATGAACACTGAAGCTTTCTTT	CACNREVVMNTEAFF
TRBV6-1	TRBJ2-1	NA	TRBD2	TGTGCCAGCAGTGCCCGACTAGCGGGGAGCAATGAGCAGTTCTTC	CASSARLAGSNEQFF
TRBV6-6	TRBJ2-4	NA	TRBD1	TGTGCCAGCAGGGAGACAGGGACGAGGGACATTCAGTACTTC	CASRETGTRDIQYF
TRBV12-5	TRBJ2-1	NA	TRBD2	TGTGCTAGTGGTTCGTCACCAAGCGGGATTAACTACAATGAGCAGTTCTTC	CASGSSPSGINYNEQFF
TRBV5-6	TRBJ2-2	NA	NA	TGTGCCAGCAGCTTCCCTGGAAGGTCCGGGGAGCTGTTTTTT	CASSFPGRSGELFF
TRBV7-9	TRBJ2-5	NA	TRBD2	TGTGCCAGCAGCTTAGTGCGGGGGGGACAAGAGACCCAGTACTTC	CASSLVRGGQETQYF
TRBV7-8	TRBJ2-7	NA	NA	TGTGCCAGCAGCTTAACCGGGCCCCCCTACGAGCAGTACTTC	CASSLTGPPYEQYF
TRBV27	TRBJ1-5	NA	NA	TGTGCCAGCAGTGCCCAGAGATATAGCAATCAGCCCCAGCATTTT	CASSAQRYSNQPQHF
TRBV29-1	TRBJ1-1	NA	NA	TGCAGCGGGCTAGTGTACACTGAAGCTTTCTTT	CSGLVYTEAFF
TRBV10-3	TRBJ1-5	NA	NA	TGTGCCATCAACGGCGGAGGCAATCAGCCCCAGCATTTT	CAINGGGNQPQHF
TRBV7-9	TRBJ2-1	NA	NA	TGTGCCAGCAGCACCTACAATGAGCAGTTCTTC	CASSTYNEQFF
TRBV5-1	TRBJ1-1	NA	NA	TGCGCCAGCAGCTTGGGGCAGTCGAACACTGAAGCTTTCTTT	CASSLGQSNTEAFF
TRBV5-6	TRBJ2-5	NA	NA	TGTGCCAGCAGCTTGGGCCAGGCCCAAGAGACCCAGTACTTC	CASSLGQAQETQYF
TRBV6-1	TRBJ2-5	NA	NA	TGTGCCAGCAGAAACAACCGTGGGGGAGAGACCCAGTACTTC	CASRNNRGGETQYF
TRBV15	TRBJ1-1	NA	NA	TGTGCCACCAGCTCTGAGGCCCACAGGGATGAAGCTTTCTTT	CATSSEAHRDEAFF
TRBV27	TRBJ1-1	few	NA	TGTGCCAGCAGTTTATTTCGAGGCACTGAAGCTTTCTTT	CASSLFRGTEAFF
TRBV5-1	TRBJ2-5	NA	TRBD1	TGCGCCAGCAGCTTCCCGGACAGGGGAGGCTCGGAGACCCAGTACTTC	CASSFPDRGGSETQYF
TRBV30	TRBJ1-2	NA	TRBD1	TGTGCCTGCCAGAAGGGACAGGGGCAAACTGGCTATGGCTACACCTTC	CACQKGQGQTGYGYTF
TRBV4-1	TRBJ2-1	NA	TRBD2	TGCGCCAGCAGCCACCTAGCGGGGGGCGTTCACAATGAGCAGTTCTTC	CASSHLAGGVHNEQFF
TRBV6-5	TRBJ1-1	NA	TRBD1	TGTGCCAGCAGTTACGGCAGGGGGGGGACTGAAGCTTTCTTT	CASSYGRGGTEAFF